The 8 T cell receptor beta chains given below trace back to one sample, sequenced in a study of T cells in Graves' hyperthyroidism and ophthalmopathy. The CDR3 regions of TCR beta were amplified from RNA transcripts. First-round RT-PCR with HTBI primers amplified the TCR CDR3 region. TCRdb fed the multiplex PCR reads into MiXCR, producing one record per CDR3 protein. The data hold about 590,000 distinct CDR3 sequences, with approximately 14% observed a single time. Sequences were obtained from blood. These receptors were obtained from a woman aged 30 to 39 with Graves' hyperthyroidism.

This clonotype was found many times. The chain carries TRBV3-1 and TRBJ2-1; D is undetermined. Between the trimmed V and J ends, which lost 1 base and 1 base, there was a span of 8 bases. Germline CDR1 and CDR2: LGHDT and YNNKEL (reference sequence). The CDR3 consists of 15 residues. The CDR3 protein is CASSQVVGSYNEQFF. CDR3 DNA sequence: TGTGCCAGCAGCCAAGTGGTGGGATCCTACAATGAGCAGTTCTTC.

Only a few counts were recorded for this clonotype. V usage is TRBV18 and J usage is TRBJ2-3; 15 bases map to TRBD2. The germline V gene has CDR1 KGHSH and CDR2 LQKENI. The CDR3 extends over 17 amino acids. The ends lost 3 bases at V and 4 bases at J; junction bases unmatched: 5. The CDR3 here is CASSPGLAGGGADTQYF. CDR3 sequence (DNA): TGTGCCAGCTCACCTGGACTAGCGGGAGGGGGCGCAGATACGCAGTATTTT.

This clonotype has a handful of counts. V gene TRBV20-1 combines with J gene TRBJ2-3; TRBD2 aligns across 14 bases. CDR1 is DFQATT, CDR2 SNEGSKA, per germline (reference sequence). Trimming took 0 bases from V and 13 from J; bases not matched to a gene: 18. The CDR3 extends over 18 amino acids. CDR3 DNA sequence: TGCAGTGCTAGAGATGGCCGCTCGGGACTAGCGGGAGCCCCAGCCAAGTATTTT. Its translation is CSARDGRSGLAGAPAKYF.

The rearrangement uses TRBV20-1 and TRBJ2-1, with 7 bases identical to TRBD2. The CDR3 length is 13 residues. The trim removed 3 bases at V and 2 bases at J, leaving 1 base unmatched. CDR1 DFQATT and CDR2 SNEGSKA come from the germline V gene (reference sequence). CDR3 nucleotides: TGCAGTGCTAGCGGGAGGCCCTACAATGAGCAGTTCTTC. Translating it yields CSASGRPYNEQFF.

A remark on this clonotype: This may be a read error: a much more frequent sequence differs by one nucleotide. This chain uses TRBV9 with TRBJ2-7, with 7 bases lining up with TRBD2. Germline CDR1 and CDR2: SGDLS and YYNGEE. The V gene end was trimmed by 0 bases and the J gene end by 6 bases; junction bases not matched to a gene: 9. The CDR3 extends over 15 amino acids. CDR3 coding DNA: TGTGCCAGCAGCGTAGGGGGAGGGCCAGGATTCGAGCAGTACTTC. Amino acids: CASSVGGGPGFEQYF.

In this sample, this clonotype turned up many times. The chain has TRBV6-5 and TRBJ1-4, with unresolved D. This CDR3 is built from 16 residues. V dropped 2 bases and J dropped 0 bases, with 10 bases sitting between them. Germline CDR1 reads MNHEY; CDR2 reads SVGAGI. As DNA, the CDR3 is TGTGCCAGCAGTTACGGACCGCTTGCAACTAATGAAAAACTGTTTTTT. It translates to CASSYGPLATNEKLFF.

Concerning this clonotype itself: A clone one base away is much larger, so this may be a read error. The J gene is TRBJ1-5, the V gene TRBV6-1; D perhaps matches TRBD1 (5 bases). The CDR3 consists of 13 residues. Germline V CDR1 and CDR2: MNHNS, SASEGT. The CDR3: CAGSPGTYQPQHF. In DNA, the CDR3 is TGTGCCGGCAGTCCGGGGACCTATCAGCCCCAGCATTTT.

This clonotype was observed at least ten times. CDR3 in amino acids: CASSLFGSGVADTQYF. CDR3 DNA: TGTGCCAGCAGCTTGTTCGGTTCCGGCGTCGCAGATACGCAGTATTTT. The chain couples TRBV7-2 to TRBJ2-3, with no clear D. The CDR3 length is 16 residues. Trimming stripped 3 bases from V and 4 bases from J, with 17 bases between. Germline CDR1 and CDR2: SGHTA and FQGNSA.